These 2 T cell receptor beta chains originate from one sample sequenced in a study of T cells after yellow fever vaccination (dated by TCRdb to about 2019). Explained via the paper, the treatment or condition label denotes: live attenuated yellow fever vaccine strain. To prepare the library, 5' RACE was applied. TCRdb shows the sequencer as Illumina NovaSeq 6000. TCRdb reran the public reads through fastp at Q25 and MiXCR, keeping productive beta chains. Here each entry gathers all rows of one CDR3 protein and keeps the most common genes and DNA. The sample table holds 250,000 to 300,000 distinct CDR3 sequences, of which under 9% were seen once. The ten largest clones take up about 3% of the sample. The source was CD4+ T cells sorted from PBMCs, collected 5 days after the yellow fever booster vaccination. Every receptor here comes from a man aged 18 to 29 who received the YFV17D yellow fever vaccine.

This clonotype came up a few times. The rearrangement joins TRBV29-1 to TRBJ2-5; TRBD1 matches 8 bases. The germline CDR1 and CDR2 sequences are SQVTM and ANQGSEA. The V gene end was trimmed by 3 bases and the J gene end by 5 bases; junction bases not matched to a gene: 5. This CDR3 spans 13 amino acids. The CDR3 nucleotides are TGCAGCGTTGACGGCAGGGGGCCGGAGACCCAGTACTTC. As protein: CSVDGRGPETQYF.

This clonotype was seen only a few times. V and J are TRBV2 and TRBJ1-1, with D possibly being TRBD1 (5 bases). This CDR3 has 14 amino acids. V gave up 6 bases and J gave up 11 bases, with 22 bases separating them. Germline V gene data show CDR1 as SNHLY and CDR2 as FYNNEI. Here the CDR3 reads CASRERESQGSAFF. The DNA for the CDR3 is TGTGCCAGCAGGGAACGGGAATCTCAGGGTTCTGCTTTCTTT.